This T cell receptor (beta chain) came from a study of T-cell memory formation after mild COVID-19. About the research overall: TCR clustering was largely donor specific.

The germline V gene has CDR1 GTSNPN and CDR2 SVGIG (reference sequence). V lost 1 base and J 2 bases, leaving 14 bases between the germline ends. CDR3 length: 15 residues. Libraries for TCRalpha and TCRbeta carried sample barcodes and unique molecular identifiers via 5'RACE. TCRdb reanalysed the 5' RACE reads using MiXCR and keeps one entry per CDR3 protein. The sample carries 350,000 or so distinct CDR3 sequences, 20% recorded once. Overall study findings and caveats: There was a balanced CD4/CD8 profile in clones contracting day 15 to 85, and later expanders leaned CD4+. Contracting CD4+ clones sat mainly in CM and EM; CD8+ in EMRA.

Notes on this clonotype: Antigen specificity is unknown.

Material for sequencing was PBMCs or a T cell subset sorted from them (not recorded which). This chain links TRBV30 with TRBJ1-1; D is uncertain. The clonotype was recovered from a man aged 18 to 35 who had mild COVID-19 (a few samples of this study predate the infection). Cell type and time point are not known. CDR3: CAWSAIPGFNTEAFF. The CDR3 region has the DNA TGTGCCTGGAGTGCAATCCCCGGATTCAACACTGAAGCTTTCTTT.